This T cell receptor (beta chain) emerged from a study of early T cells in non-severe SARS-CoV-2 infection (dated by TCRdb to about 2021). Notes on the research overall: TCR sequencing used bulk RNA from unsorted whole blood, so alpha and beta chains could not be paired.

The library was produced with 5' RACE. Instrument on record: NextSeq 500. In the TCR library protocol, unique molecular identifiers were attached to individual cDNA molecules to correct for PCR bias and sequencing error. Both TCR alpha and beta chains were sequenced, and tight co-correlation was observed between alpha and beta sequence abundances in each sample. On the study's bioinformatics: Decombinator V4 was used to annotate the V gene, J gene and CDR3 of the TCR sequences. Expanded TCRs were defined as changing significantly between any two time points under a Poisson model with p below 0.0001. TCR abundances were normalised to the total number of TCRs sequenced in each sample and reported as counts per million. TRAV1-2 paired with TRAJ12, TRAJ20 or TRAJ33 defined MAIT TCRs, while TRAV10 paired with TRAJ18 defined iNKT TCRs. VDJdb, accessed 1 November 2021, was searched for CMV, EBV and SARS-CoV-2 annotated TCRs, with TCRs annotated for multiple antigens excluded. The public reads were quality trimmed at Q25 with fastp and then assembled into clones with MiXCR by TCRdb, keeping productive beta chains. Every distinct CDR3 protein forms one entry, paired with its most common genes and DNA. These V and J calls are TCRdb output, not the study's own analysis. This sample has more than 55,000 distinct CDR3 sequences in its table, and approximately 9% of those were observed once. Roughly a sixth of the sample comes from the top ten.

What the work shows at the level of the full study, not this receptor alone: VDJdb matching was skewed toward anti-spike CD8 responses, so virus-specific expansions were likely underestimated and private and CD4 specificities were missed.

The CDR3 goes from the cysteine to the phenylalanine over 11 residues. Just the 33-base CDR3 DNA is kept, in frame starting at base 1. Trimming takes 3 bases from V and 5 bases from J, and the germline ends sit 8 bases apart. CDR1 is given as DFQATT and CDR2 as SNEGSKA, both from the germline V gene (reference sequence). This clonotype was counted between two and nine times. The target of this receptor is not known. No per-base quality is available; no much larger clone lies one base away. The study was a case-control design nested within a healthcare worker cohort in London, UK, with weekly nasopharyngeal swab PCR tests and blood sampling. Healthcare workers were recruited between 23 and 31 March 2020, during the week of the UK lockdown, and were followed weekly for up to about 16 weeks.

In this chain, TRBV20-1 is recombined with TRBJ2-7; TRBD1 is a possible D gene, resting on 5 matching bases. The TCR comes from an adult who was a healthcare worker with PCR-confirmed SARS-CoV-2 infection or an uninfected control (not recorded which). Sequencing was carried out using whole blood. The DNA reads TGCAGTGCTAGCAGGGTTGACGAGCAGTACTTC. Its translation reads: CSASRVDEQYF.